The next 22 T cell receptor beta chains were all read from a single sample in a study of blood T cell repertoires in COVID-19. Produced via immunoSEQ multiplex PCR; TCRdb's table is partial and in-frame only. The repertoire includes approximately 300,000 clones, roughly 90% of them detected once, and approximately 0.84% sits in the top ten. The source material was peripheral blood. Every receptor here comes from a man aged 25-40 years with acute or convalescent COVID-19.

This clone was counted a single time. The chain employs TRBV27 and TRBJ2-7; 9 positions match TRBD1. The V gene's germline CDR1 is MNHEY and CDR2 SMNVEV (reference sequence). Trimming removed 4 bases from V and 1 base from J; junction bases left unmatched: 5. The CDR3 sequence is 15 residues long. As DNA, the CDR3 is TGTGCCAGCAGTTCCGGGACAGGGCTTTCCTACGAGCAGTACTTC. Its protein product is CASSSGTGLSYEQYF.

This clone was seen only a few times. V and J are TRBV13 and TRBJ2-7, with D unresolved. CDR1 and CDR2 (germline): PRHDT, FYEKMQ (reference sequence). The CDR3 spans 15 residues. V shed 3 bases and J shed 0 bases, with 12 bases lying between them. CDR3 sequence (DNA): TGTGCCAGCAGCTTGTACTCCCCAAGCTCCTACGAGCAGTACTTC. Translation: CASSLYSPSSYEQYF.

The chain is built from TRBV5-1 and TRBJ1-2, with a possible D match to TRBD1 (6 bases). With 4 bases removed from V and 2 bases from J, the gap between germline ends came to 9 bases. This CDR3 has 13 residues. From germline, CDR1 is SGHRS and CDR2 YFSETQ. In DNA, the CDR3 is TGCGCCAGCAGCAAAGACAGGAACTATGGCTACACCTTC. This encodes CASSKDRNYGYTF.

This clone was seen only once. The chain uses TRBV5-1 and TRBJ2-7, with 7 bases lining up with TRBD2. CDR1 and CDR2 (germline): SGHRS, YFSETQ. This CDR3 is built from 15 residues. Germline trimming cut 0 bases from V and 5 bases from J; bases unmatched to any gene: 8. This CDR3 is CASSLDPASGNEQYF. The CDR3 DNA sequence: TGCGCCAGCAGCTTGGACCCGGCTAGCGGCAACGAGCAGTACTTC.

This sequence joins TRBV5-5 and TRBJ1-5; D gene ambiguous. V dropped 4 bases and J dropped 0 bases, with 14 bases sitting between them. The CDR3 runs to 16 residues. CDR1 is SGHKS, CDR2 YYEKEE, per germline (reference sequence). The CDR3 DNA reads as TGTGCCAGCAGCCCCCACCCACAGAATAGCAATCAGCCCCAGCATTTT. It specifies CASSPHPQNSNQPQHF. Using reference TRBV5-5 and TRBJ1-5 for the parts outside the CDR3, the full variable domain is DAGVTQSPTHLIKTRGQQVTLRCSPISGHKSVSWYQQVLGQGPQFIFQYYEKEERGRGNFPDRFSARQFPNYSSELNVNALLLGDSALYLCASSPHPQNSNQPQHFGDGTRLSIL.

CDR3 sequence reads: CATSDLTVNRSPLHF. The CDR3 DNA is TGTGCCACCAGTGATTTGACAGTGAATCGTTCACCCCTCCACTTT. The genes are TRBV24-1 and TRBJ1-6; no clear D. The CDR3 spans 15 residues. The germline V gene encodes CDR1 KGHDR and CDR2 SFDVKD. Trimming cost V 0 bases and J 9 bases, with 11 bases left between them.

The chain carries TRBV7-9 and TRBJ2-3, with a weak D call TRBD1 (6 bases). From germline, CDR1 is SEHNR and CDR2 FQNEAQ (reference sequence). V was pared by 1 base and J by 2 bases, with 10 bases between. CDR3 size: 15 residues. Written as DNA, the CDR3 is TGTGCCAGCAGCTTAGTGGGGGCGCACACAGATACGCAGTATTTT. Protein: CASSLVGAHTDTQYF.

The chain carries TRBV30 and TRBJ2-6; D gene uncertain. In germline, CDR1 is GTSNPN, CDR2 SVGIG (reference sequence). V was pared by 4 bases and J by 5 bases, with 9 bases between. The CDR3 is 13 amino acids. The CDR3 DNA reads TGTGCCTGGATTTCCAGGAGGGCCAACGTCCTGACTTTC. Residues: CAWISRRANVLTF.

This chain joins TRBV19 and TRBJ2-7; D may be TRBD2 (6 bases). Trimming pared 3 bases from V and 3 bases from J, leaving 18 bases between. Germline loops: CDR1 LNHDA, CDR2 SQIVND (reference sequence). This CDR3 region has 16 residues. CDR3 in DNA: TGTGCCAGTAGTATTAATGAACGGGGGAGGATCTACGAGCAGTACTTC. Translation: CASSINERGRIYEQYF.

The chain links TRBV2 to TRBJ1-2; 8 positions match TRBD1. CDR3 size: 16 residues. Germline values: CDR1 SNHLY, CDR2 FYNNEI. Germline trimming cut 6 bases from V and 2 bases from J; bases unmatched to any gene: 11. The CDR3 DNA follows: TGTGCCAGCAGCCGGGGACAGGACCTACCCAACTATGGCTACACCTTC. Translating it yields CASSRGQDLPNYGYTF.

The V and J genes are TRBV7-9 and TRBJ1-5; D gene ambiguous. The germline V gene has CDR1 SEHNR and CDR2 FQNEAQ (reference sequence). Trimming pared 5 bases from V and 4 bases from J, leaving 6 bases between. The CDR3 covers 12 residues. DNA for the CDR3: TGTGCCAGCAGCCGAGGGAATCAGCCCCAGCATTTT. It codes for CASSRGNQPQHF.

V usage is TRBV10-1 and J usage is TRBJ2-1; no firm D call. Per germline, CDR1 WNHNN and CDR2 SYGVQD (reference sequence). This CDR3 has 12 amino acids. V lost 3 bases and J 10 bases, leaving 10 bases between the germline ends. For the CDR3, the DNA is TGCGCCAGCAGTGATGATGCTCGGGAGCAGTTCTTC. Protein sequence: CASSDDAREQFF.

This clone appeared a few times. The rearrangement links TRBV6-5 to TRBJ1-1; a weak D match, TRBD1 (6 bases). Germline V lookup: CDR1 MNHEY, CDR2 SVGAGI. V lost 11 bases and J 2 bases, leaving 15 bases between the germline ends. This CDR3 spans 13 amino acids. The CDR3 reads CALSWGRNTEAFF. The CDR3 nucleotides are TGTGCCCTTTCGTGGGGGCGTAACACTGAAGCTTTCTTT.

This clone has only one observation. The chain is built from TRBV27 and TRBJ2-4; D perhaps matches TRBD2 (5 bases). The CDR3 is made up of 14 amino acids. V lost 10 bases, J lost 0 bases, and 13 bases lay in between. Germline values: CDR1 MNHEY, CDR2 SMNVEV (reference sequence). The CDR3 sequence: CATTLGLAKNIQYF. The CDR3 coding sequence is TGTGCCACCACACTAGGGCTAGCCAAAAACATTCAGTACTTC.

This sequence joins TRBV5-1 and TRBJ2-7, with D perhaps TRBD1 (5 bases). Germline values: CDR1 SGHRS, CDR2 YFSETQ. The CDR3 consists of 14 residues. V lost 3 bases and J lost 2, with 12 bases in between. CDR3 nucleotide sequence: TGCGCCAGCAGCTCGGACATAACAACCTACGAGCAGTACTTC. This translates into CASSSDITTYEQYF. Filled out from reference TRBV5-1 and TRBJ2-7, the complete variable domain reads KAGVTQTPRYLIKTRGQQVTLSCSPISGHRSVSWYQQTPGQGLQFLFEYFSETQRNKGNFPGRFSGRQFSNSRSEMNVSTLELGDSALYLCASSSDITTYEQYFGPGTRLTVT.

This chain links TRBV14 with TRBJ2-3, with TRBD1 as a possible D gene (5 bases). The CDR3 runs 13 residues. Germline CDR1 is SGHDN and CDR2 is FVKESK. V was pared by 1 base and J by 8 bases, with 10 bases between. The DNA of the CDR3 is TGTGCCAGCAGCCAAGTAGCCCAGGGTACGCAGTATTTT. Translating gives CASSQVAQGTQYF.

The sample holds a few counts of this clone. This chain joins TRBV6-1 and TRBJ1-1; D is unclear. Between the trimmed V and J ends, which lost 3 bases and 5 bases, there was a span of 7 bases. Germline CDR1 reads MNHNS; CDR2 reads SASEGT. The CDR3 has 12 residues. The chain's CDR3 is CASSDILTEAFF. The CDR3 DNA is TGTGCCAGCAGTGATATCCTAACTGAAGCTTTCTTT.

This clone came up a few times. The chain links TRBV6-1 to TRBJ2-7, with 7 nucleotides matching TRBD2. V shed 1 base, J shed 7 bases, and the junction held 7 bases outside the gene matches. Germline CDR1 is MNHNS and CDR2 is SASEGT. This CDR3 has 14 residues. The CDR3 nucleotides read TGTGCCAGCAGTGAAGGTCTGGGGGGGATGGAGCAGTACTTC. Protein: CASSEGLGGMEQYF.

V gene TRBV7-2 combines with J gene TRBJ1-5; 7 nucleotides align to TRBD1. J lost 5 bases, V lost 5 bases, and 6 bases had no gene match. The CDR3 length is 14 residues. Germline V CDR1 and CDR2: SGHTA, FQGNSA. CDR3 nucleotide sequence: TGTGCCAGCAGCACAACCGGGACAGATCAGCCCCAGCATTTT. This translates into CASSTTGTDQPQHF.

The chain couples TRBV30 to TRBJ1-2; D unclear. This CDR3 spans 12 amino acids. Germline assignment: CDR1 GTSNPN and CDR2 SVGIG (reference sequence). Trimming stripped 2 bases from V and 4 bases from J, with 8 bases between. The CDR3 spells CAWSPVAYGYTF. CDR3 coding DNA: TGTGCCTGGAGTCCCGTAGCCTATGGCTACACCTTC.

The V call is TRBV6-5, the J call TRBJ1-1; weak D call: TRBD1 (5 bases). Germline-derived CDR1 and CDR2 are MNHEY and SVGAGI. The germline V and J ends were trimmed by 6 bases and 0 bases, with 14 bases remaining between them. The CDR3 sequence is 15 residues long. This chain's CDR3 is CASSTVTALNTEAFF. CDR3 nucleotide sequence: TGTGCCAGCAGCACCGTGACAGCTTTGAACACTGAAGCTTTCTTT.

J is TRBJ1-4 and V is TRBV2, with 7 bases aligning to TRBD1. In germline, CDR1 is SNHLY, CDR2 FYNNEI. V trimming: 6 bases; J trimming: 2 bases; junction bases outside the gene matches: 6. This CDR3 has 15 residues. CDR3 loop: CASRQGPATNEKLFF. CDR3 sequence (DNA): TGTGCCAGCAGACAGGGGCCTGCTACTAATGAAAAACTGTTTTTT. The complete variable domain, with remaining parts taken from reference TRBV2 and TRBJ1-4, reads EPEVTQTPSHQVTQMGQEVILRCVPISNHLYFYWYRQILGQKVEFLVSFYNNEISEKSEIFDDQFSVERPDGSNFTLKIRSTKLEDSAMYFCASRQGPATNEKLFFGSGTQLSVL.